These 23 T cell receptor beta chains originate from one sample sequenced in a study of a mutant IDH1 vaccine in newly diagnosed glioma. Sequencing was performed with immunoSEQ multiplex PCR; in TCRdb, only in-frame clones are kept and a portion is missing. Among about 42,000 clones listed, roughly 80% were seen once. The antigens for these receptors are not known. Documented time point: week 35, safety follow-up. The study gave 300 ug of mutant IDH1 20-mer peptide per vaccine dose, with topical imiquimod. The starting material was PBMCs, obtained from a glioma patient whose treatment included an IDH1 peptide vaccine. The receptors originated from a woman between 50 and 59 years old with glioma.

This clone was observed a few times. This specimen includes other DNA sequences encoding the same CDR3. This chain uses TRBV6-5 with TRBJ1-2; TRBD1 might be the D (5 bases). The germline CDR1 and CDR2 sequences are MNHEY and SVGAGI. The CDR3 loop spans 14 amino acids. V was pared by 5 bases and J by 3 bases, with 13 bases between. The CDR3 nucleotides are TGTGCCAGCAGTCTATCCGGGACGGACTATGGCTACACCTTC. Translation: CASSLSGTDYGYTF.

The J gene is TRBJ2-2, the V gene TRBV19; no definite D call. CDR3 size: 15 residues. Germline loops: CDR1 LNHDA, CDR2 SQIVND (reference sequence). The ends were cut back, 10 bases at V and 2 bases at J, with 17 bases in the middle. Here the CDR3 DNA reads TGTGCCACCACCGATTTCACAGACAACACCGGGGAGCTGTTTTTT. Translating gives CATTDFTDNTGELFF.

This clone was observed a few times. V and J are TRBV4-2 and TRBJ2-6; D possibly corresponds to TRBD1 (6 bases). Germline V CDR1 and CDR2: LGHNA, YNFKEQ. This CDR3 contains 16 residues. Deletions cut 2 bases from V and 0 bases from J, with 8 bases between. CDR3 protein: CASSQSDSSGANVLTF. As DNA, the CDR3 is TGTGCCAGCAGCCAATCGGACAGCTCTGGGGCCAACGTCCTGACTTTC.

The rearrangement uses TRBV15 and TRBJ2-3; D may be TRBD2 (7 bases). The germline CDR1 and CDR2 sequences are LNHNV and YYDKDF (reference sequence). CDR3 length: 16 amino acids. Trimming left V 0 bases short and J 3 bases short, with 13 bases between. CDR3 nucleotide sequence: TGTGCCACCAGCAGAGATCGGGGAGGGGGGACAGATACGCAGTATTTT. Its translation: CATSRDRGGGTDTQYF.

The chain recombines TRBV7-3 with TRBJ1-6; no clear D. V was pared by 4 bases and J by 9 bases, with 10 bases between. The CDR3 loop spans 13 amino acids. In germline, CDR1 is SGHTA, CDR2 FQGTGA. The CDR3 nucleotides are TGTGCCAGCAGCTCCCTCCGAAGTTCACCCCTCCACTTT. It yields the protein CASSSLRSSPLHF.

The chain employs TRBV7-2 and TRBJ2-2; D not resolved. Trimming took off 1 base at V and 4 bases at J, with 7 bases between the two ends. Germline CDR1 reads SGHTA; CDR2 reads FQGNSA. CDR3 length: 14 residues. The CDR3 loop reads CASSLGGSTGELFF. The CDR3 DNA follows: TGTGCCAGCAGCTTAGGAGGCTCCACCGGGGAGCTGTTTTTT. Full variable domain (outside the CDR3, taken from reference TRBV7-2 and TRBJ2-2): GAGVSQSPSNKVTEKGKDVELRCDPISGHTALYWYRQSLGQGLEFLIYFQGNSAPDKSGLPSDRFSAERTGGSVSTLTIQRTQQEDSAVYLCASSLGGSTGELFFGEGSRLTVL.

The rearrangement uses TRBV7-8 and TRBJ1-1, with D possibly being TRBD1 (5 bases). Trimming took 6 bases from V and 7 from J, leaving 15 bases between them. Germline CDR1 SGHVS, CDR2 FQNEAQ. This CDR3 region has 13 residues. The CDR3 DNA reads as TGTGCCAGCAGATTCATAGGGGCCTATGAAGCTTTCTTT. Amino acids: CASRFIGAYEAFF.

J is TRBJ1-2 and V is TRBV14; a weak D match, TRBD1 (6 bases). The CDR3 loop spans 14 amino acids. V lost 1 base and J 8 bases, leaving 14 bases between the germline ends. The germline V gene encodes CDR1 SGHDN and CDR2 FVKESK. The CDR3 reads CASSQGNREMGYTF. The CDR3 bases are TGTGCCAGCAGCCAAGGAAACAGGGAGATGGGCTACACCTTC.

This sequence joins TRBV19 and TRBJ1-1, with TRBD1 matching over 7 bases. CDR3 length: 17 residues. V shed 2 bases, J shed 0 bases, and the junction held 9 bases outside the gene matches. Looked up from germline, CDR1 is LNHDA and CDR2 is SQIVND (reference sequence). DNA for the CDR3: TGTGCCAGTAGTATATTAGGGGACAGTCTAATGAACACTGAAGCTTTCTTT. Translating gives CASSILGDSLMNTEAFF.

CDR3 DNA: TGTGCCAGTAGCCGGGACAGCTCCTACGAGCAGTACTTC. Amino acid sequence: CASSRDSSYEQYF. The gene calls are TRBV19 and TRBJ2-7, with 7 bases identical to TRBD1. The CDR3 is 13 amino acids. CDR1 and CDR2 (germline): LNHDA, SQIVND (reference sequence). V shed 6 bases and J 0 bases; nucleotides not matched to a gene: 2. Combining the CDR3 with reference TRBV19 and TRBJ2-7 gives the whole variable domain DGGITQSPKYLFRKEGQNVTLSCEQNLNHDAMYWYRQDPGQGLRLIYYSQIVNDFQKGDIAEGYSVSREKKESFPLTVTSAQKNPTAFYLCASSRDSSYEQYFGPGTRLTVT.

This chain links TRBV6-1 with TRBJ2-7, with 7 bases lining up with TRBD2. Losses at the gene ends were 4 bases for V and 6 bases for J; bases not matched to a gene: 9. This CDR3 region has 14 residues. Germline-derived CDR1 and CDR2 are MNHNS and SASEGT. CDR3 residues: CASSGPWGEGEQYF. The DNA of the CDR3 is TGTGCCAGCAGTGGCCCATGGGGGGAGGGCGAGCAGTACTTC.

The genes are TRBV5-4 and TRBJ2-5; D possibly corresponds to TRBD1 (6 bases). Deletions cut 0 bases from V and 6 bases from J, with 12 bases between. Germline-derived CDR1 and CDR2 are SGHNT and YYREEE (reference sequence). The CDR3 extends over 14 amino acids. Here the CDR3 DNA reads TGTGCCAGCAGCTTGGGCAGGGGTGGGCAGACCCAGTACTTC. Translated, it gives CASSLGRGGQTQYF.

The CDR3 loop is CASIKAGQGEKLFF. The CDR3 coding sequence is TGTGCCAGTATAAAAGCAGGGCAAGGTGAAAAACTGTTTTTT. The rearrangement uses TRBV19 and TRBJ1-4, with D possibly matching TRBD1 (5 bases). Germline-derived CDR1 and CDR2 are LNHDA and SQIVND (reference sequence). The V end was cut by 7 bases, the J end by 7 bases, with 16 bases between. This CDR3 has 14 residues.

The CDR3 sequence: CASSLGGYDGYTF. The CDR3 DNA sequence: TGTGCCAGCAGCTTAGGGGGGTATGATGGCTACACCTTC. The rearrangement joins TRBV13 to TRBJ1-2, with unresolved D. Trimming took 0 bases from V and 6 from J, leaving 8 bases between them. CDR1 and CDR2 (germline): PRHDT, FYEKMQ (reference sequence). The CDR3 sequence is 13 residues long. Based on the CDR3 plus reference TRBV13 and TRBJ1-2, the full variable domain is AAGVIQSPRHLIKEKRETATLKCYPIPRHDTVYWYQQGPGQDPQFLISFYEKMQSDKGSIPDRFSAQQFSDYHSELNMSSLELGDSALYFCASSLGGYDGYTFGSGTRLTVV.

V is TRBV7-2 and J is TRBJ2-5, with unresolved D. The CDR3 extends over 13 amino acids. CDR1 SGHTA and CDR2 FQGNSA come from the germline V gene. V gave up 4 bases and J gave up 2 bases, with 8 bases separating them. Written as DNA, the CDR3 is TGTGCCAGCAGCTCACAGATTCAAGAGACCCAGTACTTC. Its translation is CASSSQIQETQYF.

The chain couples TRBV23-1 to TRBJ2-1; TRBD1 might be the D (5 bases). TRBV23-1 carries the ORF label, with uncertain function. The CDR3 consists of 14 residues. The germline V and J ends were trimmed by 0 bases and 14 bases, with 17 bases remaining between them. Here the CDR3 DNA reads TGCGCCAGCAGTCAATCCGATTTTGGGGCCCAAAAGTTCTTC. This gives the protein CASSQSDFGAQKFF.

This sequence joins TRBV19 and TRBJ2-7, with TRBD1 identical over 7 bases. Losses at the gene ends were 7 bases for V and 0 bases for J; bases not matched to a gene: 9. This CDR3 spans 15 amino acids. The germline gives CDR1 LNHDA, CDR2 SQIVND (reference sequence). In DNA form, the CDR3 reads TGTGCCAGTACCTACAGGGGCTCGGGCTCCTACGAGCAGTACTTC. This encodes CASTYRGSGSYEQYF.

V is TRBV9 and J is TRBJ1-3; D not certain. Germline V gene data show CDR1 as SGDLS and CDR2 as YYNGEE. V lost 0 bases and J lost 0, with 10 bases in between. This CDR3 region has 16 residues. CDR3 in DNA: TGTGCCAGCAGCGTAGACCTGGGGTCCTCTGGAAACACCATATATTTT. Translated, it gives CASSVDLGSSGNTIYF. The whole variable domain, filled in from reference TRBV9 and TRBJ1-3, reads DSGVTQTPKHLITATGQRVTLRCSPRSGDLSVYWYQQSLDQGLQFLIQYYNGEERAKGNILERFSAQQFPDLHSELNLSSLELGDSALYFCASSVDLGSSGNTIYFGEGSWLTVV.

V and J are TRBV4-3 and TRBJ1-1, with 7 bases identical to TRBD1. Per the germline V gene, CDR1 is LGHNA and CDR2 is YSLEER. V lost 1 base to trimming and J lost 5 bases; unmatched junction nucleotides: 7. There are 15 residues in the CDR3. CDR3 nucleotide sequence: TGCGCCAGCAGCCAAGCCCCGACAGGGAGGACTGAAGCTTTCTTT. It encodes CASSQAPTGRTEAFF.

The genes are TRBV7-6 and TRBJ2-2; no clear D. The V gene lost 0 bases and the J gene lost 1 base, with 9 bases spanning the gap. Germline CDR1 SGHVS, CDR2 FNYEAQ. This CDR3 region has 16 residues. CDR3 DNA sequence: TGTGCCAGCAGCTTAGCGGAGCTGCGGAACACCGGGGAGCTGTTTTTT. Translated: CASSLAELRNTGELFF.

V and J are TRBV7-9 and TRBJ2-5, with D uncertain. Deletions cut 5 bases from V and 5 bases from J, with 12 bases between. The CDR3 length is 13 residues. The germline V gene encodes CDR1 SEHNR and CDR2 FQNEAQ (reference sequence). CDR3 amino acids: CASSLQGRETQYF. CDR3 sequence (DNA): TGTGCCAGCAGCCTACAAGGCCGGGAGACCCAGTACTTC.

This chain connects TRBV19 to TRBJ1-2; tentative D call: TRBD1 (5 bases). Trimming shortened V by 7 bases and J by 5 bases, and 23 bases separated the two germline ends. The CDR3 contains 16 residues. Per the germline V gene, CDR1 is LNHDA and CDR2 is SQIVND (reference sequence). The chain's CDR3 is CASMRDAAGLFYGYTF. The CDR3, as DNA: TGTGCCAGTATGAGGGATGCGGCAGGGCTATTTTATGGCTACACCTTC.

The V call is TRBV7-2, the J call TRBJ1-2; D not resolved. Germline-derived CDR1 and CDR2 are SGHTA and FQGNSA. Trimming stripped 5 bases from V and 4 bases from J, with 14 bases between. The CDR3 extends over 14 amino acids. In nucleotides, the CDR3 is TGTGCCAGCAGCGTCCCGGGAGCTGGCTATGGCTACACCTTC. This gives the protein CASSVPGAGYGYTF.